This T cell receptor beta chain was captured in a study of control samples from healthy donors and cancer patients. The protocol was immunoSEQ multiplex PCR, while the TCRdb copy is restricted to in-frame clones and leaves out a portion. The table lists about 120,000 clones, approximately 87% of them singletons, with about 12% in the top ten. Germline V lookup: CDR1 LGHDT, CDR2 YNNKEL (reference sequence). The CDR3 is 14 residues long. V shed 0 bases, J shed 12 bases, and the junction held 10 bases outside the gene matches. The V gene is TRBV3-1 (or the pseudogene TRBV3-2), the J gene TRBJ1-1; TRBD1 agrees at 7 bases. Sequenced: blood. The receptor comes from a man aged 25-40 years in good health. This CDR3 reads CASSQDPWGQLSFF. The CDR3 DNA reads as TGTGCCAGCAGCCAAGATCCGTGGGGACAGCTCTCTTTCTTT.